What follows is one T cell receptor beta chain and its context. The CDR3 totals 13 residues. V lost 4 bases and J lost 8, with 17 bases in between. Germline V gives CDR1 GTSNPN, CDR2 SVGIG (reference sequence). This sample is drawn from a study of blood T cell repertoires in COVID-19. Study-wide background: From the United States, Italy and Spain came samples of acute and convalescent COVID-19. PBMCs, B-cell-depleted T cells, or T cells were the source of the cDNA or gDNA that made up the material.

Per the original data handling: Estimation of nucleated cell counts was performed using reference gene primer amplification. Sequencing was performed with immunoSEQ multiplex PCR; in TCRdb, only in-frame clones are kept and a portion is missing. D and trimming were read from the DNA, whereas the V and J calls and clone size are those reported in that table. The sample has 150,000 to 200,000 clones; less than 85% are singletons. The material sequenced was peripheral blood. The clonotype was recovered from a human donor with acute or convalescent COVID-19. The donor label of this sample is uncertain. The chain couples TRBV30 to TRBJ1-2; tentatively, D is TRBD1 (6 bases). The CDR3 loop reads CAWTRRGLGGYTF. The CDR3 nucleotides are TGTGCCTGGACCCGCAGGGGTTTGGGGGGCTACACCTTC.